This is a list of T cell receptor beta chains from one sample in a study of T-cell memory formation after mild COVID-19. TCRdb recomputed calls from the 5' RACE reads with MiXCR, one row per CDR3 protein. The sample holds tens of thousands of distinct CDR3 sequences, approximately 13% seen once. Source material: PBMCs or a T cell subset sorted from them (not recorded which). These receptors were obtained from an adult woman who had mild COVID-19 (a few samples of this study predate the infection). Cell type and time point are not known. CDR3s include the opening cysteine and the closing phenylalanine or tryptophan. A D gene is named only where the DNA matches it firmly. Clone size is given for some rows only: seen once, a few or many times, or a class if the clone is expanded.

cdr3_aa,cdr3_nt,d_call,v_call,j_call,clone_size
CASSDDSPGPYGYTF,TGTGCCAGCAGTGATGACAGCCCAGGGCCTTATGGCTACACCTTC,.,TRBV2,TRBJ1-2,.
CASSNTAGALSPYNEQFF,TGTGCCAGCTCAAACACAGCGGGAGCACTCAGTCCATACAATGAGCAGTTCTTC,TRBD2,TRBV6-5,TRBJ2-1,.
CASSLWSVGAGELFF,TGTGCCAGCAGCTTGTGGAGCGTCGGGGCCGGGGAGCTGTTTTTT,.,TRBV7-9,TRBJ2-2,.
CASSQASGSGNEQFF,TGTGCCAGCAGCCAAGCTAGCGGGAGTGGCAATGAGCAGTTCTTC,TRBD2,TRBV4-2,TRBJ2-1,few
CASSYSSGVSSEQYF,TGTGCCAGCAGTTACTCCTCCGGGGTTTCTAGCGAGCAGTACTTC,.,TRBV6-5,TRBJ2-7,few
CAISGDEAEAFF,TGTGCCATCTCGGGAGACGAAGCTGAAGCTTTCTTT,.,TRBV10-3,TRBJ1-1,few
CASRREEGGITDTQYF,TGCGCCAGCAGGAGAGAGGAGGGAGGGATTACAGATACGCAGTATTTT,TRBD2,TRBV5-1,TRBJ2-3,.
CASSRSNEQFF,TGTGCCAGCAGCCGCTCGAATGAGCAGTTCTTC,.,TRBV6-2/TRBV6-3,TRBJ2-1,.
CASSPSGRAQDTQYF,TGTGCCAGCAGCCCTAGCGGGAGGGCCCAAGATACGCAGTATTTT,TRBD2,TRBV28,TRBJ2-3,few
CASSERQENSPLHF,TGTGCCAGCAGTGAAAGGCAGGAGAATTCACCCCTCCACTTT,.,TRBV6-1,TRBJ1-6,few
CASSIFGTDNTEAFF,TGTGCCAGTAGTATCTTTGGGACAGACAACACTGAAGCTTTCTTT,TRBD1,TRBV19,TRBJ1-1,.
CASSSGGQYYEQYF,TGTGCCAGCAGCTCCGGGGGGCAGTACTACGAGCAGTACTTC,.,TRBV7-6,TRBJ2-7,medium-sized
CASSLKSLMSASVSYEQYF,TGTGCCAGCAGCTTGAAGTCGTTGATGTCTGCTAGCGTGTCCTACGAGCAGTACTTC,.,TRBV5-4,TRBJ2-7,.
CASSQEQAGAGTGELFF,TGCGCCAGCAGCCAAGAACAAGCGGGGGCGGGGACCGGGGAGCTGTTTTTT,TRBD2,TRBV4-3,TRBJ2-2,few